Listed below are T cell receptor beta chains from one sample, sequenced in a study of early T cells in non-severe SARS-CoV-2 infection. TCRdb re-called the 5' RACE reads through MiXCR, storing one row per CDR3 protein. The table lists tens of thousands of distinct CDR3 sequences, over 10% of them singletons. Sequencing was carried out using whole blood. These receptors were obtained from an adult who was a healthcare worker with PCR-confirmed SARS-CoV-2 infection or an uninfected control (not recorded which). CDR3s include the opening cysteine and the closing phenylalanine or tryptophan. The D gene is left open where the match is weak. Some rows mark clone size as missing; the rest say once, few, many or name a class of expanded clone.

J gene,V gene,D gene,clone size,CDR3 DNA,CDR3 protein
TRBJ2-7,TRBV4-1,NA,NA,TGCGCCAGCAGCCTGTGGGCCGGCTACGAGCAGTACTTC,CASSLWAGYEQYF
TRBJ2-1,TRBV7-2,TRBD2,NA,TGTGCCAGCAGCTACAAAGGGGGACTAGCGGGAGTCCCCACGGGAATTGAGCAGTTCTTC,CASSYKGGLAGVPTGIEQFF
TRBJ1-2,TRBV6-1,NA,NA,TGTGCCAGCAGTGAAGGCTGGACCCTCTATGGCTACACCTTC,CASSEGWTLYGYTF
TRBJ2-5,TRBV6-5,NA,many,TGTGCCAGCAGTTTAACCCCCCCAGGGGATAGCGAGACCCAGTACTTC,CASSLTPPGDSETQYF
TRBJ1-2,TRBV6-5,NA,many,TGTGCCAGCAGTTACTCGCAGGGGTATGGCTACACCTTC,CASSYSQGYGYTF
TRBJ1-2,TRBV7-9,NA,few,TGTGCCAGCACCGGGGGTAAGGCTGGCTACACCTTC,CASTGGKAGYTF
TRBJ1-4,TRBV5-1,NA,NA,TGCGCCAGCAGCTTGGAGAGGGCCACTAATGAAAAACTGTTTTTT,CASSLERATNEKLFF
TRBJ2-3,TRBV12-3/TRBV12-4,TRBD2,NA,TGTGCCAGCAGGTCTAGCGGGAGAAGGACAGATACGCAGTATTTT,CASRSSGRRTDTQYF
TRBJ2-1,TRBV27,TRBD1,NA,TGTGCCAGCAGTTTCCCGGGACAGCGGATCTCCTACAATGAGCAGTTCTTC,CASSFPGQRISYNEQFF
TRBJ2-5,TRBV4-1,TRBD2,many,TGCGCCAGCAGCCAAGATTTTCTCCCTAGCGGCCTAAAAGAGACCCAGTACTTC,CASSQDFLPSGLKETQYF
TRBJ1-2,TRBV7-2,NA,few,TGTGCCAGCAGCTTCCTACAGGGTGACTATGGCTACACCTTC,CASSFLQGDYGYTF
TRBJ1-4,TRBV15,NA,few,TGTGCCACCAGCACAAAACTGACACAGACAAATGTGAAACTGTTTTTT,CATSTKLTQTNVKLFF
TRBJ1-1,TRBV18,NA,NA,TGTGCCAGCTCACCATCGGGGCTGATGAACACTGAAGCTTTCTTT,CASSPSGLMNTEAFF
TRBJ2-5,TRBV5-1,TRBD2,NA,TGCGCCAGCAGCTGGGGACTAGCGGGGGAAGAGACCCAGTACTTC,CASSWGLAGEETQYF
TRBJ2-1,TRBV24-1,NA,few,TGTGCCACCAGTGATATCAGGGGTCCCTACAATGAGCAGTTCTTC,CATSDIRGPYNEQFF
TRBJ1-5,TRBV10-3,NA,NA,TGTGCCATCAGTGACTCGAACTCCAATCAGCCCCAGCATTTT,CAISDSNSNQPQHF
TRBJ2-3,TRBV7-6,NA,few,TGTGCCAGCAGCCCCCGGGACTGGTACACAGATACGCAGTATTTT,CASSPRDWYTDTQYF
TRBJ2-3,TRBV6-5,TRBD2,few,TGTGCCAGCAGGACTAGCGGGGGAGGAGATACGCAGTATTTT,CASRTSGGGDTQYF
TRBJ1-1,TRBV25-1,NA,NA,TGTGCCAGCAGTCGGTGGGATATGAACACTGAAGCTTTCTTT,CASSRWDMNTEAFF
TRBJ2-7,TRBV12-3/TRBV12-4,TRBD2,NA,TGTGCCAGCAGTACAATAGCGGGGGGGCGTTCCGAGCAGTACTTC,CASSTIAGGRSEQYF
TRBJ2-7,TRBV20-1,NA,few,TGCAGTGCTAGGCCCTCTGGCTACGAGCAGTACTTC,CSARPSGYEQYF
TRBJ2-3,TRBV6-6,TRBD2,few,TGTGCCAGCAGTTACTCGTCGACTAGCGGGGGGCCCACAGATACGCAGTATTTT,CASSYSSTSGGPTDTQYF